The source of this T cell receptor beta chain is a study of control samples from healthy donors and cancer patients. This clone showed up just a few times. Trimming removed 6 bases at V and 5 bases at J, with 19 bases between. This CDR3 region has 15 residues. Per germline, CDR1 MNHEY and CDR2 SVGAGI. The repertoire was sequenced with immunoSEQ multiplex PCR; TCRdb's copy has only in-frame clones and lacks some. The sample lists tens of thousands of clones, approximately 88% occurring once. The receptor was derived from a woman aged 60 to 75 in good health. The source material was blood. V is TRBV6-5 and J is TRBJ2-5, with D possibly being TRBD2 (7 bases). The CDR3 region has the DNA TGTGCCAGCAGGCCCTTAGGGGGGGGGCGTGAGACCCAGTACTTC. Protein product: CASRPLGGGRETQYF.